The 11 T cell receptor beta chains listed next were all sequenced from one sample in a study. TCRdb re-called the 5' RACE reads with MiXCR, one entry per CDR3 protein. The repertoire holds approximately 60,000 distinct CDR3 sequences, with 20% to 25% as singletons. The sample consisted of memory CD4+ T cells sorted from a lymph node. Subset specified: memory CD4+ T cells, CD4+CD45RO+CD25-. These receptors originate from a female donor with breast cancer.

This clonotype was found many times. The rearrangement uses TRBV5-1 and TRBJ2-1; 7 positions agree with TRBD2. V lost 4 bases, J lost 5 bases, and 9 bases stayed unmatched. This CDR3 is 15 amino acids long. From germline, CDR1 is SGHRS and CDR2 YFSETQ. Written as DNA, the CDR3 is TGCGCCAGCAGCCCATTCGAGCGGGGAAACAATGAGCAGTTCTTC. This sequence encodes CASSPFERGNNEQFF.

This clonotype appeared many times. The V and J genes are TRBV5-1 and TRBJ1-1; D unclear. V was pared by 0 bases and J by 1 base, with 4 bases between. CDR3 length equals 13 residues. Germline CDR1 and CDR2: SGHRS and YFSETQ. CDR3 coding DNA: TGCGCCAGCAGCTTGGGTCGGAACACTGAAGCTTTCTTT. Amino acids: CASSLGRNTEAFF.

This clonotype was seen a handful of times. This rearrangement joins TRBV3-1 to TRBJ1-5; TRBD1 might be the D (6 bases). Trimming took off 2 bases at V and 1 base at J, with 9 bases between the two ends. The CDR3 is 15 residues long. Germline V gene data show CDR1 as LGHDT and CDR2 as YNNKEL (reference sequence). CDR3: CASSQRGLSNQPQHF. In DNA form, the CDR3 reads TGTGCCAGCAGCCAACGGGGGCTAAGCAATCAGCCCCAGCATTTT.

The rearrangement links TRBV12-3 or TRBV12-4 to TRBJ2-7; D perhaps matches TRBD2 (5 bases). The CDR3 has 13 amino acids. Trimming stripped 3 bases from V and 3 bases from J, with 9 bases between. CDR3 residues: CASSFGRDYEQYF. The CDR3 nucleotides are TGTGCCAGCAGTTTTGGACGGGACTACGAGCAGTACTTC.

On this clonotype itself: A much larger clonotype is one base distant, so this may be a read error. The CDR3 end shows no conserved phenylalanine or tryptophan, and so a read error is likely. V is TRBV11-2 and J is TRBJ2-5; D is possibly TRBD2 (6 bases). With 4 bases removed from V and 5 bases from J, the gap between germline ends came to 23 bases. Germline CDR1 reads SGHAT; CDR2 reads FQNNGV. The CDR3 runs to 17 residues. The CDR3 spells CASSSGGGRASGETQYL. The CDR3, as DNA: TGTGCCAGCAGCTCCGGGGGAGGCCGGGCCAGTGGGGAGACCCAGTACCTC.

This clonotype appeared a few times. Written as DNA, the CDR3 is TGCGCCAGCAGCTCGGGACGGTTGGAGACCCAGTACTTC. Protein product: CASSSGRLETQYF. The chain carries TRBV5-1 and TRBJ2-5; D possibly matches TRBD1 or TRBD2 (5 bases each). V was shortened by 3 bases and J by 5 bases, with 11 bases between the two germline ends. The V gene's germline CDR1 is SGHRS and CDR2 YFSETQ. This CDR3 region has 13 residues.

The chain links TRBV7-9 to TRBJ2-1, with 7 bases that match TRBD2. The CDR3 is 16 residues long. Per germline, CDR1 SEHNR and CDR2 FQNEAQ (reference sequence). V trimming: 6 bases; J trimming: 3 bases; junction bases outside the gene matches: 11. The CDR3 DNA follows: TGTGCCAGCAGTCGGACTAGTGGGGAGTACTACAATGAGCAGTTCTTC. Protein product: CASSRTSGEYYNEQFF.

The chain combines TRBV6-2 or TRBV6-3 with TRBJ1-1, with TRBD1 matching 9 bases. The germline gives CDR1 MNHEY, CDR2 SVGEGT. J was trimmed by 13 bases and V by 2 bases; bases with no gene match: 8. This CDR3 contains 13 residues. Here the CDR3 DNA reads TGTGCCAGCAGTTACCATCCTACAGGGGGCGGTTTCTTT. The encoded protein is CASSYHPTGGGFF.

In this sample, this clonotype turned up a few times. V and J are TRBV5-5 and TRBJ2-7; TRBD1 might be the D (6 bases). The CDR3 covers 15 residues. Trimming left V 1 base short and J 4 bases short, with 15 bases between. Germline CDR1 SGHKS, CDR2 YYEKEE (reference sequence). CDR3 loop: CASSLRPGDPYEQYF. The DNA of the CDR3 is TGTGCCAGCAGCTTGCGGCCAGGGGATCCATACGAGCAGTACTTC.

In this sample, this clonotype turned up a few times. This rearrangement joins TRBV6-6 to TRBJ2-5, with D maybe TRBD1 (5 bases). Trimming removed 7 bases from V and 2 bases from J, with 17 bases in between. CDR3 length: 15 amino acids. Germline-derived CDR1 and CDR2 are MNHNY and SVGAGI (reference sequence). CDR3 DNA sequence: TGTGCCAGCACTCACCGGTCAAGGGGACAAGAGACCCAGTACTTC. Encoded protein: CASTHRSRGQETQYF.

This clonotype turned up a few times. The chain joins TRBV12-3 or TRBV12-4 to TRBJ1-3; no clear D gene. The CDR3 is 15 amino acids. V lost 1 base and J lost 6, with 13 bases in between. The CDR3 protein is CASSLGPGTVNTIYF. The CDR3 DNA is TGTGCCAGCAGTTTAGGTCCGGGAACGGTAAACACCATATATTTT.